A selection of T cell receptor beta chains follows, all from one sample in a study of T-cell memory formation after mild COVID-19. MiXCR, applied by TCRdb to the 5' RACE reads, yields one record per CDR3 protein. The sample lists around 300,000 distinct CDR3 sequences, roughly an eighth occurring once. Sequences were obtained from PBMCs or a T cell subset sorted from them (not recorded which). The receptors originated from a man younger than 30 who had mild COVID-19 (a few samples of this study predate the infection). Cell type and time point are not known. The CDR3 runs from the conserved cysteine through the conserved F or W. The D gene is left open where the match is weak. The size of a clone is reported for some rows only, either as once, few or many, or as a class for expanded clones.

-	-	TRBV3-1	TRBJ2-3	TGTGCCAGCAGCCATCCAACGGGGGCGAGAGATACGCAGTATTTT	CASSHPTGARDTQYF
-	few	TRBV5-1	TRBJ1-1	TGCGCCAGCAGCGGAACAGGGAGATCCAACACTGAAGCTTTCTTT	CASSGTGRSNTEAFF
-	few	TRBV10-3	TRBJ2-5	TGTGCCACAACGGCAGAAACGGGGGAGACCCAGTACTTC	CATTAETGETQYF
TRBD1	-	TRBV27	TRBJ2-7	TGTGCCAGCAGACGAACAGGGGGCGCCTACGAGCAGTACTTC	CASRRTGGAYEQYF
-	many	TRBV5-1	TRBJ1-4	TGCGCCAGCAGCCGGGAGGGCAGCCCAACTAATGAAAAACTGTTTTTT	CASSREGSPTNEKLFF
-	few	TRBV18	TRBJ1-4	TGTGCCAGCGCCCGGGACAACAATGAAAAACTGTTTTTT	CASARDNNEKLFF
-	few	TRBV12-3/TRBV12-4	TRBJ2-1	TGTGCCAGCAGTTTAGGACTAGACAATGAGCAGTTCTTC	CASSLGLDNEQFF
-	many	TRBV7-2	TRBJ2-4	TGTGCCAGCAGCTTAAGCCAGGGCGGAAACATTCAGTACTTC	CASSLSQGGNIQYF
-	-	TRBV5-1	TRBJ1-5	TGCGCCAGCAGCTTGAATGGGCCCCATCAGCCCCAGCATTTT	CASSLNGPHQPQHF
TRBD2	few	TRBV11-1	TRBJ2-2	TGTGCCAGCAGCGCGGGACTAGCGGGGGGTAACGGGGAGCTGTTTTTT	CASSAGLAGGNGELFF
-	-	TRBV4-3	TRBJ1-6	TGCGCCAGCAGCCAACGAGGACGGCTCTCCTATAATTCACCCCTCCACTTT	CASSQRGRLSYNSPLHF
TRBD2	many	TRBV5-6	TRBJ2-1	TGTGCCAGCAGCTTGGCCGGCGGGGGGCCCAGGTATGAGCAGTTCTTC	CASSLAGGGPRYEQFF
-	many	TRBV5-1	TRBJ1-5	TGCGCCAGCAGCTTGGAAGGGGGTCAGCCCCAGCATTTT	CASSLEGGQPQHF
TRBD1	many	TRBV12-3/TRBV12-4	TRBJ1-1	TGTGCCAGCAGGACAGAACAGGGGCGGAACACTGAAGCTTTCTTT	CASRTEQGRNTEAFF
TRBD1	-	TRBV20-1	TRBJ1-4	TGCAGTGCTAGAGATGCAGGGGGAGTGGAAAAACTGTTTTTT	CSARDAGGVEKLFF
TRBD2	few	TRBV9	TRBJ2-1	TGTGCCAGCAGCCCTTCCGGGACTAGCGACAATGAGCAGTTCTTC	CASSPSGTSDNEQFF
TRBD2	few	TRBV7-2	TRBJ2-3	TGTGCCAGCAGCTTATTCGATCGCGGGGGGGGAGATACGCAGTATTTT	CASSLFDRGGGDTQYF
-	few	TRBV21-1	TRBJ1-5	TGTGCCAGCAGCAAAGGGACGGAAAACTATAGCAATCAGCCCCAGCATTTT	CASSKGTENYSNQPQHF
-	few	TRBV5-1	TRBJ2-3	TGCGCCAGCAGCGCCGCCTCAGGGCCAGATACGCAGTATTTT	CASSAASGPDTQYF
-	-	TRBV6-5	TRBJ2-2	TGTGCCAGCAGTTACTCGTTTGGGACCGGGGAGCTGTTTTTT	CASSYSFGTGELFF
-	-	TRBV28	TRBJ1-2	TGTGCCAGCAGTTTATTACAGGATATGGACTACACCTTC	CASSLLQDMDYTF
-	-	TRBV6-8	TRBJ2-2	TGTGCCAGCAGATCCCGGGACACGAACACCGGGGAGCTGTTTTTT	CASRSRDTNTGELFF
-	few	TRBV12-3/TRBV12-4	TRBJ1-2	TGTGCCAGCCGGGACAATAACTATGGCTACACCTTC	CASRDNNYGYTF
-	-	TRBV14	TRBJ1-2	TGTGCCAGCAGCCCGGCCGGGACGACCATCTATGGCTACACCTTC	CASSPAGTTIYGYTF
-	few	TRBV21-1	TRBJ2-5	TGTGCCAGCAGCAAACGCCTGCACTGGGACAGCTACTTCCAAGAGACCCAGTACTTC	CASSKRLHWDSYFQETQYF
-	few	TRBV20-1	TRBJ1-1	TGCAGTGCTAGAGATATAGGGTTCGAAGCTTTCTTT	CSARDIGFEAFF
-	few	TRBV20-1	TRBJ2-7	TGCAGTGCCACATCCCCTCGACAAGCTGGGAGTGAGCAGTACTTC	CSATSPRQAGSEQYF
-	-	TRBV7-9	TRBJ1-3	TGTGCCAGCCGGGCCGGGAGGGTCTCTGGAAACACCATATATTTT	CASRAGRVSGNTIYF
-	few	TRBV20-1	TRBJ2-5	TGCAGTGCGCAACAGGACAGCCAAGAGACCCAGTACTTC	CSAQQDSQETQYF
-	-	TRBV18	TRBJ1-2	TGTGCCGGCAAAGGGGGATTCTATGGCTACACCTTC	CAGKGGFYGYTF
-	few	TRBV6-5	TRBJ1-3	TGTGCCAGCAGTCACGATAGCTCTGGAAACACCATATATTTT	CASSHDSSGNTIYF
TRBD1	-	TRBV11-2	TRBJ1-2	TGTGCCAGCAGCTTAGATGGGGGGACAGGGGCCTATGGCTACACCTTC	CASSLDGGTGAYGYTF
TRBD1	-	TRBV29-1	TRBJ2-5	TGCAGCGTCGGACAGGTCCTTCAAGAGACCCAGTACTTC	CSVGQVLQETQYF
-	-	TRBV29-1	TRBJ1-2	TGCAGCGTTGAAAGGGTGGGGAATGGCTACACCTTC	CSVERVGNGYTF